The present TCR beta chain was sequenced within a study of blood T cell repertoires in COVID-19 (dated by TCRdb to the early 2020s). For context, the study as a whole: The collaborator samples originated in the United States, Italy and Spain and spanned the acute and convalescent phases of COVID-19. The dataset comprised deeply sampled blood TCRbeta repertoires from subjects exposed to, actively infected with, or recovered from COVID-19. The repertoires were released in a freely available public database intended as a resource for research on the immune response to SARS-CoV-2. The prospective study material was composed of cDNA or gDNA derived from T cells, B-cell-depleted T cells, or PBMCs. The samples were drawn from the first 160 participants of the ongoing ImmuneRACE study and from some 1,300 subjects provided by 6 global collaborators. Where available, HLA class I and class II types were obtained from metadata supplied by the sample provider rather than from assay-based typing. Nearly every sample came with metadata listing a de-identified subject ID, COVID-19 status, age in years and sex.

Each collaborating institution followed its own protocols to collect whole blood in K2EDTA tubes. Collaborator samples were shipped for TCRbeta analysis as frozen whole blood, isolated PBMCs, or DNA extracted from either sample type. Here is what the overall study found, with its caveats: The quantity of clinical and demographic metadata differed by source and by participant and was supplied without curation.

The CDR3 measures 13 amino acids from cysteine to phenylalanine. Of all the DNA, just the CDR3 is kept, 39 bases in frame from base 1. Trimming at the junction amounts to 3 bases on V and 5 bases on J, and the germline ends lie 12 bases apart. CDR1 and CDR2, per the germline V gene (reference sequence), are DFQATT and SNEGSKA. TCRbeta CDR3 regions were amplified from genomic DNA by means of the immunoSEQ Assay, a bias-controlled multiplex PCR. Under the source paper's analysis protocol: The number of nucleated cells in each sample was estimated by amplification of reference gene primers within the assay. To quantify the absolute abundance of each unique TCRbeta CDR3 rearrangement, sequence reads were collapsed and filtered. Productive Simpson clonality was computed per sample as the square root of Simpson's diversity index over productive rearrangements. The table was pulled from immuneACCESS by TCRdb, which kept in-frame rearrangements only. Such tables lose some clones; where checked, under half of the loss comes from unresolved V genes, and the rest has no known cause. Clone size and V and J calls were adopted from that table, with D and trimming inferred from the DNA. For this sample there are 150,000 to 200,000 clones; roughly 84% appear just once. Roughly 9.2% of the sample is in the top ten clones.

A remark on this clone: Its antigen specificity is not known. Per-base quality was not reported, and no clone a single base away is much larger than it.

The source is a woman aged 80 or older with active or convalescent COVID-19. The rearrangement combines TRBV20-1 with TRBJ2-3; the D gene assignment is ambiguous. The sequenced sample consisted of peripheral blood. The CDR3 region reads CSASDPIRDTQYF. The DNA is TGCAGTGCTAGTGATCCGATTAGAGATACGCAGTATTTT.